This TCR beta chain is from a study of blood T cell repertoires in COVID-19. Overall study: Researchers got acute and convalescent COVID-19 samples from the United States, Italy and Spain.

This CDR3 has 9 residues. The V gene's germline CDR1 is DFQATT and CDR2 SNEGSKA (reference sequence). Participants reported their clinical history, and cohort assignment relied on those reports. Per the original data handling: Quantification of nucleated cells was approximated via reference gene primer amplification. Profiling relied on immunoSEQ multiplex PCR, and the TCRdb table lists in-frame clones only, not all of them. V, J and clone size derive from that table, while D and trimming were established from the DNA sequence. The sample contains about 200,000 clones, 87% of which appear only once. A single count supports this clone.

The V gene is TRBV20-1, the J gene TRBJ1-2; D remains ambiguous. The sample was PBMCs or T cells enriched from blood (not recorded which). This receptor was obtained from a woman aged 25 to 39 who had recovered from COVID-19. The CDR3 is CSWRLGYTF. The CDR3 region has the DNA TGCAGCTGGAGGTTGGGCTACACCTTC.